This T cell receptor (beta chain) was observed in a study of blood T cells in healthy people across ages. This CDR3 region has 11 residues. The germline gives CDR1 SNHLY, CDR2 FYNNEI. V was shortened by 10 bases and J by 9 bases, with 15 bases between the two germline ends. A second roughly 6 to 11 cycle PCR used barcoded and J-beta primers. Each cDNA was tagged by a template-switch adaptor containing 12 random nucleotides. TCRdb re-derived calls from the 5' RACE reads in MiXCR, one entry per CDR3 protein. The top ten hold about a quarter of the sample, which has 800,000 or so distinct CDR3 sequences, under 80% seen once.

Sequenced material: blood. The chain links TRBV2 to TRBJ2-5; D is unclear. The origin of this receptor is a young man in good health. This CDR3 reads CAIFNTEAQYF. In DNA form, the CDR3 reads TGTGCCATCTTTAACACCGAGGCCCAGTACTTC.